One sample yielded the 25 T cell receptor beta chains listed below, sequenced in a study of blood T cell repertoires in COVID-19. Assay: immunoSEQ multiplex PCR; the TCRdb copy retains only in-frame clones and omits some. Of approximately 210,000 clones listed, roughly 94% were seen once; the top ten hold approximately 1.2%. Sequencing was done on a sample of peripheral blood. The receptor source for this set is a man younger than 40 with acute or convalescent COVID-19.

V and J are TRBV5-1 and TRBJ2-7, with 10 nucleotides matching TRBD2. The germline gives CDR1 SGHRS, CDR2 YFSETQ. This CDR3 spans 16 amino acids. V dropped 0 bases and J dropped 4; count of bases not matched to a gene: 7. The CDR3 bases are TGCGCCAGCAGCTTGGAACTAGCGGGATCCCTTTACGAGCAGTACTTC. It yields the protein CASSLELAGSLYEQYF. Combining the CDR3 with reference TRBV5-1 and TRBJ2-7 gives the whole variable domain KAGVTQTPRYLIKTRGQQVTLSCSPISGHRSVSWYQQTPGQGLQFLFEYFSETQRNKGNFPGRFSGRQFSNSRSEMNVSTLELGDSALYLCASSLELAGSLYEQYFGPGTRLTVT.

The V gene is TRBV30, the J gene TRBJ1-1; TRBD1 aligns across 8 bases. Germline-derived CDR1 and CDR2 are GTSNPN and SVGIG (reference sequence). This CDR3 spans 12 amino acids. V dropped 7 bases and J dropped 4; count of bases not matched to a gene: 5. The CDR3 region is CASRQGPTEAFF. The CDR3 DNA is TGTGCCTCGAGACAGGGGCCCACTGAAGCTTTCTTT.

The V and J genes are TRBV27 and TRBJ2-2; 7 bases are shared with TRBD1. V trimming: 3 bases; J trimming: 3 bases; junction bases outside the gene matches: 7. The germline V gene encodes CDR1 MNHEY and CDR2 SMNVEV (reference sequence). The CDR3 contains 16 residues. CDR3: CASSFYGTVDTGELFF. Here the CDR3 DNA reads TGTGCCAGCAGTTTTTACGGGACAGTCGACACCGGGGAGCTGTTTTTT.

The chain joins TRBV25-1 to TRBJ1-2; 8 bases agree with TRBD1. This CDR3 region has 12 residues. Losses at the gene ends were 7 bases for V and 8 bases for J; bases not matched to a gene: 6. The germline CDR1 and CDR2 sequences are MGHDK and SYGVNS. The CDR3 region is CASMDRVGGYTF. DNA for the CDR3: TGTGCCAGCATGGACAGGGTTGGAGGCTACACCTTC.

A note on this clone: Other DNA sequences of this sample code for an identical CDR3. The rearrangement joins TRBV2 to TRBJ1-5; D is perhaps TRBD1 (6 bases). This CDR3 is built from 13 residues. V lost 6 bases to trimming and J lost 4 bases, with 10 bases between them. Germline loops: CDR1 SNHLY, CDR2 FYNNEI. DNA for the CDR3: TGTGCCAGCAGCGGACAGAGGAATCAGCCCCAGCATTTT. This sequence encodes CASSGQRNQPQHF.

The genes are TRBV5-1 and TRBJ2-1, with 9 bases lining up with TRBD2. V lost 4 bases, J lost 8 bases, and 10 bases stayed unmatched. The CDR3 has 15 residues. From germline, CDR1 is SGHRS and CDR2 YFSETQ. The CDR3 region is CASSPVSGGRDEQFF. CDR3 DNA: TGCGCCAGCAGCCCGGTTAGCGGGGGCAGGGATGAGCAGTTCTTC.

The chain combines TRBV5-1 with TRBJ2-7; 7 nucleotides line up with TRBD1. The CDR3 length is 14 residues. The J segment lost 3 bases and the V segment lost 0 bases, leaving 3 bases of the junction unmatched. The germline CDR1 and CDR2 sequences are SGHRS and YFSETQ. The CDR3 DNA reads TGCGCCAGCAGCTTGGGACGGGACAGCTACGAGCAGTACTTC. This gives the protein CASSLGRDSYEQYF.

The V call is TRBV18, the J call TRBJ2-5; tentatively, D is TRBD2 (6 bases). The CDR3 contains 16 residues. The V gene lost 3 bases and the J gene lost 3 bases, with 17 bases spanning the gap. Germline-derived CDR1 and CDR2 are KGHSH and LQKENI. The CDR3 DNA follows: TGTGCCAGCTCACCCCTAGGGACTTGGGGGGAAGAGACCCAGTACTTC. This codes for CASSPLGTWGEETQYF.

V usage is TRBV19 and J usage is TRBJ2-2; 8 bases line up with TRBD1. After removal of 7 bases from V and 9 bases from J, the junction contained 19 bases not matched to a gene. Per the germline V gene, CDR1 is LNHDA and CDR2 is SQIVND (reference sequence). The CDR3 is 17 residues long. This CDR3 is CASTPNRQGRWSRELFF. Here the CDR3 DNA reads TGTGCCAGTACCCCAAACAGACAGGGGAGGTGGTCCAGGGAGCTGTTTTTT.

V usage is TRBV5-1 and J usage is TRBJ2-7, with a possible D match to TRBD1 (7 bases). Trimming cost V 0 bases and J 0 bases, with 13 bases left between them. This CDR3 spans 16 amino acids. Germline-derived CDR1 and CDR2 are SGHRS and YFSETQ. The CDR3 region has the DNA TGCGCCAGCAGCTTGGGCCAGGGGGGAAGCTCCTACGAGCAGTACTTC. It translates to CASSLGQGGSSYEQYF.

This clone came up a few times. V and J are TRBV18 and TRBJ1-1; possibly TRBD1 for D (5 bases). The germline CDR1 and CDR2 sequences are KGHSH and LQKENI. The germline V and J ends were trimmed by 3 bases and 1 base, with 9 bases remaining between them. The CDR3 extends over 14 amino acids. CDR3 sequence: CASSPGTPNTEAFF. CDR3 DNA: TGTGCCAGCTCACCGGGGACTCCGAACACTGAAGCTTTCTTT.

CDR3 residues: CASSEASGGDRQPQHF. Written as DNA, the CDR3 is TGTGCCAGCAGTGAAGCGAGCGGAGGGGACCGTCAGCCCCAGCATTTT. The chain carries TRBV2 and TRBJ1-5; possible D gene TRBD1, 5 bases. V lost 0 bases and J lost 6, with 15 bases in between. CDR3 length equals 16 residues. The germline CDR1 and CDR2 sequences are SNHLY and FYNNEI.

The CDR3 sequence is CASSLSRGMNTEAFF. The CDR3 DNA reads as TGTGCCAGCAGCTTATCCAGGGGGATGAACACTGAAGCTTTCTTT. V gene TRBV7-9 combines with J gene TRBJ1-1, with TRBD1 matching over 7 bases. CDR3 length: 15 residues. V trimming: 2 bases; J trimming: 0 bases; junction bases outside the gene matches: 3. Germline assignment: CDR1 SEHNR and CDR2 FQNEAQ (reference sequence).

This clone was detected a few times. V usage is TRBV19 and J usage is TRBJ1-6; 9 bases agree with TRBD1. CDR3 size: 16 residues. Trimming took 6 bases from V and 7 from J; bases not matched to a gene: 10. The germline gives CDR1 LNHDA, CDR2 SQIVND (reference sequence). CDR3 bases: TGTGCCAGTAGCTTCCCGGGACAGGGTGGGAATTCACCCCTCCACTTT. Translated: CASSFPGQGGNSPLHF. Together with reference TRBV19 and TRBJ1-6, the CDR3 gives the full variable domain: DGGITQSPKYLFRKEGQNVTLSCEQNLNHDAMYWYRQDPGQGLRLIYYSQIVNDFQKGDIAEGYSVSREKKESFPLTVTSAQKNPTAFYLCASSFPGQGGNSPLHFGNGTRLTVT.

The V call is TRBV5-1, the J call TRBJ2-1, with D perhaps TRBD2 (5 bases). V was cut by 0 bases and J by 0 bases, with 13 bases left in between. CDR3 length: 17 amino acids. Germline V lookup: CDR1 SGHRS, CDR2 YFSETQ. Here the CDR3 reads CASSLATGLPSYNEQFF. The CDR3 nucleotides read TGCGCCAGCAGCTTGGCCACCGGACTTCCCTCCTACAATGAGCAGTTCTTC.

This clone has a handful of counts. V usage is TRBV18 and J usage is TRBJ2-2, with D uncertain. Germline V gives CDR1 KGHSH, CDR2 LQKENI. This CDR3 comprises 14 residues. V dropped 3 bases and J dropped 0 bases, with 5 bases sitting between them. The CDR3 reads CASSPWPNTGELFF. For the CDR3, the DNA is TGTGCCAGCTCACCGTGGCCGAACACCGGGGAGCTGTTTTTT.

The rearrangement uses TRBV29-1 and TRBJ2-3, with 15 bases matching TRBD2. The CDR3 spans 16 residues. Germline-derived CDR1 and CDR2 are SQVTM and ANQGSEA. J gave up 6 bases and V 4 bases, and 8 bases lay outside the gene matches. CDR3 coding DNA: TGCAGCGTTGCGGGACTAGCGGGGGGAATCTTGGATACGCAGTATTTT. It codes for CSVAGLAGGILDTQYF.

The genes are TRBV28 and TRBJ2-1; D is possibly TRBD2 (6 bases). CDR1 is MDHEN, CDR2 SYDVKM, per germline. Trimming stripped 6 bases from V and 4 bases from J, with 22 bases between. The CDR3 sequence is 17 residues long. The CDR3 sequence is CASRPPLGTQVYNEQFF. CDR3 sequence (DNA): TGTGCCAGCAGACCCCCCTTAGGGACTCAAGTTTACAATGAGCAGTTCTTC.

The CDR3 region is CASSHTGEQYF. CDR3 sequence (DNA): TGTGCCAGCAGTCACACAGGCGAGCAGTACTTC. This chain joins TRBV6-6 and TRBJ2-7, with TRBD1 as a possible D gene (5 bases). In germline, CDR1 is MNHNY, CDR2 SVGAGI (reference sequence). The V and J ends lost 5 bases and 6 bases respectively, with 8 bases between them. The CDR3 has 11 residues.

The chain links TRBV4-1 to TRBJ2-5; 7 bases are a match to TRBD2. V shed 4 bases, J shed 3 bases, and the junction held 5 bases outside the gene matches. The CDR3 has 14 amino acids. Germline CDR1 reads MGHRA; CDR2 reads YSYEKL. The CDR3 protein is CASSPSRGEETQYF. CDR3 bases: TGCGCCAGCAGCCCGTCTCGGGGGGAAGAGACCCAGTACTTC.

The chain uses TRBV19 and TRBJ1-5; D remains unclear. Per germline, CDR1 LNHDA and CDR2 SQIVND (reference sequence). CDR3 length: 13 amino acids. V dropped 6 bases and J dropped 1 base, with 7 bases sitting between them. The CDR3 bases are TGTGCCAGTAGCGACACGAGCAATCAGCCCCAGCATTTT. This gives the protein CASSDTSNQPQHF.

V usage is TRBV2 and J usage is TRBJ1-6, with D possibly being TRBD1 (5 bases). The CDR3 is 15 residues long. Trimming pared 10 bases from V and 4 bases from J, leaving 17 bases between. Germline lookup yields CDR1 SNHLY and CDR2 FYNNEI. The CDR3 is CAIWGGAPYNSPLHF. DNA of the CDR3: TGTGCCATCTGGGGCGGGGCCCCTTATAATTCACCCCTCCACTTT. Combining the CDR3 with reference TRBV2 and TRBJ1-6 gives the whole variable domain EPEVTQTPSHQVTQMGQEVILRCVPISNHLYFYWYRQILGQKVEFLVSFYNNEISEKSEIFDDQFSVERPDGSNFTLKIRSTKLEDSAMYFCAIWGGAPYNSPLHFGNGTRLTVT.

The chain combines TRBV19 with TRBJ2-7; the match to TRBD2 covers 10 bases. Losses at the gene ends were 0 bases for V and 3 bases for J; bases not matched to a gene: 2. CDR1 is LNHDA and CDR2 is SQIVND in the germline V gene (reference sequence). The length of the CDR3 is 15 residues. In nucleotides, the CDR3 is TGTGCCAGTAGTATAGATAGCGGGGGGTTCTACGAGCAGTACTTC. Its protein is CASSIDSGGFYEQYF.

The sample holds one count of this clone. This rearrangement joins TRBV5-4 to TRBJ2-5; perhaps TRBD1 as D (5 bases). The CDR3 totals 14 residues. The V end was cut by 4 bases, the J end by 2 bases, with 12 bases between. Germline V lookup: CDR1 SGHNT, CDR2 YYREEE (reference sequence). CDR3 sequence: CASSRMTEQETQYF. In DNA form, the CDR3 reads TGTGCCAGCAGCCGAATGACAGAGCAAGAGACCCAGTACTTC.

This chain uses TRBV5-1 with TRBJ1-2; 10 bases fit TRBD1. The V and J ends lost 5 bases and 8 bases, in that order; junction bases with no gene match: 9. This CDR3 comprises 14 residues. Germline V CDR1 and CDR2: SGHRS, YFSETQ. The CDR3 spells CASSQTGGAAGYTF. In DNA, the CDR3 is TGCGCCAGCAGTCAGACAGGGGGCGCAGCCGGCTACACCTTC.